This note documents a single T cell receptor beta chain sequence. Its antigen is still unknown. This specimen belongs to a study of OX40 agonist ivuxolimab in advanced cancers. Background on the study: Eligibility rules accepted prior anti-PD-1, anti-PD-L1 or anti-CTLA-4 therapy, and over 35% had some. Study-level points and caveats: Fewer expanded clones were found on average in CD4+ than in CD8+ T cells.

The CDR3 contains 15 residues. Germline V gene lookup returns CDR1 MDHEN and CDR2 SYDVKM. J was trimmed by 7 bases and V by 2 bases; bases with no gene match: 8. The table came from immunoSEQ multiplex PCR; TCRdb's copy has only in-frame clones and leaves some out. The sample lists 73,000 or so clones, 82% occurring once. The chain is built from TRBV28 and TRBJ2-1; 7 bases are shared with TRBD2. The sequences come from CD4+ or CD8+ T cells sorted from blood, collected in a trial of the OX40 agonist ivuxolimab. The receptor's source is an adult with an advanced solid tumor such as melanoma, head and neck, liver or kidney cancer. The CDR3 nucleotides are TGTGCCAGCAGTTTAAAAGCGGGACTGGGGAATGAGCAGTTCTTC. Amino acids: CASSLKAGLGNEQFF.